The 9 T cell receptor beta chains in this list originate from one sample, sequenced in a study of regulatory T cells in long-lasting Graves disease. Relying on iRepertoire HTBI primers and Arm-PCR of CDR3 regions, the team built TCR beta libraries. TCRdb reprocessed the multiplex PCR reads with MiXCR, giving one entry per CDR3 protein. Counted here are more than 300,000 distinct CDR3 sequences, about 16% occurring once; the ten biggest clones make up about 20%. The time point is: newly diagnosed GD, antithyroid drugs for less than 3 months. With RNA extracted from PBMCs as input, the TCR library was made. The input for sequencing was peripheral blood mononuclear cells (PBMCs), taken at new diagnosis, from a patient treated with antithyroid drugs. These receptors originate from a female donor with Graves disease.

This clonotype was picked up many times. This chain links TRBV2 with TRBJ1-1; D possibly corresponds to TRBD1 (6 bases). V was pared by 7 bases and J by 2 bases, with 14 bases between. The CDR3 loop spans 14 amino acids. CDR1 is SNHLY and CDR2 is FYNNEI in the germline V gene. For the CDR3, the DNA is TGTGCCAGCATTGGGAGGGGGGTTAACACTGAAGCTTTCTTT. Its protein is CASIGRGVNTEAFF.

This clonotype was observed at least ten times. J is TRBJ2-2 and V is TRBV7-2; 12 bases are a match to TRBD2. After removal of 5 bases from V and 1 base from J, the junction contained 8 bases not matched to a gene. The germline gives CDR1 SGHTA, CDR2 FQGNSA. The CDR3 totals 18 residues. CDR3 DNA: TGTGCCAGCAGCGGACTAGCGGGAATACGGGTGAACACCGGGGAGCTGTTTTTT. Translation: CASSGLAGIRVNTGELFF.

This clonotype was seen at least ten times. V gene TRBV7-9 combines with J gene TRBJ2-1, with 9 bases lining up with TRBD2. V shed 3 bases and J 4 bases; nucleotides not matched to a gene: 7. CDR3 length: 16 amino acids. The germline V gene has CDR1 SEHNR and CDR2 FQNEAQ (reference sequence). CDR3 DNA sequence: TGTGCCAGCAGCTTTGCGGGACTAGCTGGGTACAATGAGCAGTTCTTC. This sequence encodes CASSFAGLAGYNEQFF.

This clonotype was observed many times. The rearrangement joins TRBV11-2 to TRBJ2-3; D is uncertain. The CDR3 covers 12 residues. Germline lookup yields CDR1 SGHAT and CDR2 FQNNGV. V gave up 6 bases and J gave up 6 bases, with 10 bases separating them. This CDR3 is CASSRQEDTQYF. CDR3 coding DNA: TGTGCCAGCAGTCGGCAGGAGGATACGCAGTATTTT. Full variable domain (outside the CDR3, taken from reference TRBV11-2 and TRBJ2-3): EAGVAQSPRYKIIEKRQSVAFWCNPISGHATLYWYQQILGQGPKLLIQFQNNGVVDDSQLPKDRFSAERLKGVDSTLKIQPAKLEDSAVYLCASSRQEDTQYFGPGTRLTVL.

A few counts support this clonotype. This chain uses TRBV20-1 with TRBJ1-1, with a possible D match to TRBD1 (6 bases). CDR1 is DFQATT and CDR2 is SNEGSKA in the germline V gene (reference sequence). The CDR3 sequence is 18 residues long. The V end lost 4 bases, the J end lost 0 bases, and 24 bases lay between the germline ends. CDR3 coding DNA: TGCAGTGCTACGGTTCTAGACAGGCGAACATTAATGAACACTGAAGCTTTCTTT. It yields the protein CSATVLDRRTLMNTEAFF.

Only a few counts were recorded for this clonotype. The chain links TRBV7-9 to TRBJ2-4; 9 bases line up with TRBD2. Germline trimming cut 7 bases from V and 1 base from J; bases unmatched to any gene: 14. This CDR3 comprises 18 residues. Germline V gives CDR1 SEHNR, CDR2 FQNEAQ (reference sequence). CDR3 bases: TGTGCCAGCACCCAAACGAATAGCGGGAGTGTTGCCAAAAACATTCAGTACTTC. As protein: CASTQTNSGSVAKNIQYF.

This clonotype came up many times. The J gene is TRBJ2-7, the V gene TRBV28; TRBD1 aligns across 9 bases. V dropped 5 bases and J dropped 4; count of bases not matched to a gene: 12. The CDR3 covers 16 residues. Germline V CDR1 and CDR2: MDHEN, SYDVKM. CDR3: CASSSFGDRVRYEQYF. For the CDR3, the DNA is TGTGCCAGCAGTAGTTTCGGGGACAGGGTTCGGTACGAGCAGTACTTC.

This clonotype was picked up many times. CDR3 DNA sequence: TGTGCCAGCTCACCACGGGGTGGCCATGAGCAGTTCTTC. Translated, it gives CASSPRGGHEQFF. The chain joins TRBV18 to TRBJ2-1; no reliable D call. V lost 1 base, J lost 8 bases, and 9 bases lay in between. The germline gives CDR1 KGHSH, CDR2 LQKENI. This CDR3 is built from 13 residues.

The chain recombines TRBV7-9 with TRBJ2-1, with 7 bases that match TRBD1. The germline V gene encodes CDR1 SEHNR and CDR2 FQNEAQ (reference sequence). After removal of 10 bases from V and 7 bases from J, the junction contained 4 bases not matched to a gene. This CDR3 has 11 residues. CDR3 region: CATGQMNEQFF. CDR3 in DNA: TGTGCCACGGGACAGATGAATGAGCAGTTCTTC.